This TCR beta chain was captured by sequencing in a study of response to subunit inactivated influenza vaccine. Study-level points and caveats: Each seasonal flu vaccination may recruit only limited new T cells, authors suggested.

Ten or more counts support this clonotype. Its specificity is not known. The CDR3 sequence is 18 residues long. Germline CDR1 MNHEY, CDR2 SVGAGI. V lost 0 bases and J 1 base, leaving 18 bases between the germline ends. TCRdb ran MiXCR on the RT-PCR reads and lists one entry per CDR3 protein. The sample contains under 550,000 distinct CDR3 sequences, around 8% of which appear only once. The material sequenced was PBMCs from blood, taken around 25 months after vaccination. This TCR was sampled from a man aged 50 to 75 who received an inactivated influenza vaccine. This sequence joins TRBV6-5 and TRBJ1-1; maybe TRBD1 (6 bases). In DNA form, the CDR3 reads TGTGCCAGCAGTTACTCGCCGGGACAAAAGGGGGAGAACACTGAAGCTTTCTTT. The encoded protein is CASSYSPGQKGENTEAFF.